These 32 T cell receptor beta chains came from one sample sequenced in a study of blood T cell repertoires in COVID-19. The data were produced by immunoSEQ multiplex PCR, yet TCRdb's version contains in-frame clones alone and is incomplete. The repertoire holds over 120,000 clones, roughly 89% seen once, with 8.6% in the top ten. Sequenced: peripheral blood. The receptors stem from a woman in her 50s with active or convalescent COVID-19.

The rearrangement uses TRBV7-9 and TRBJ1-1; D possibly corresponds to TRBD1 (5 bases). Germline loops: CDR1 SEHNR, CDR2 FQNEAQ (reference sequence). V lost 5 bases and J 1 base, leaving 14 bases between the germline ends. CDR3 size: 15 residues. CDR3 DNA sequence: TGTGCCAGCAGCACCGGCGGGGGTAAGAACACTGAAGCTTTCTTT. Its protein is CASSTGGGKNTEAFF.

The J gene is TRBJ1-2, the V gene TRBV5-8; TRBD1 agrees at 8 bases. This CDR3 comprises 16 residues. Germline trimming cut 4 bases from V and 7 bases from J; bases unmatched to any gene: 15. CDR1 is SGHTS, CDR2 YDEGEE, per germline. The CDR3, as DNA: TGTGCCAGCAGCCCGGACCCAGGGGGCGCGAATGGTGGCTACACCTTC. Translation gives CASSPDPGGANGGYTF.

The chain joins TRBV11-2 to TRBJ2-7; 7 nucleotides agree with TRBD2. The CDR3 length is 15 residues. Trimming cost V 3 bases and J 0 bases; bases outside gene matches: 5. Germline lookup yields CDR1 SGHAT and CDR2 FQNNGV. This chain's CDR3 is CASSLGLSSSYEQYF. DNA for the CDR3: TGTGCCAGCAGCTTGGGACTATCTAGCTCCTACGAGCAGTACTTC.

V and J are TRBV4-3 and TRBJ1-2; maybe TRBD1 (5 bases). CDR3 size: 16 residues. V shed 3 bases and J shed 0 bases, with 14 bases lying between them. CDR1 and CDR2 (germline): LGHNA, YSLEER. CDR3 bases: TGCGCCAGCAGCCATCGGGGGGGTAGGACTAACTATGGCTACACCTTC. This encodes CASSHRGGRTNYGYTF.

This clone came up once. The V and J genes are TRBV24-1 and TRBJ2-3; the match to TRBD1 covers 11 bases. This CDR3 is 16 amino acids long. The V and J ends lost 4 bases and 3 bases, in that order; junction bases with no gene match: 5. CDR1 is KGHDR and CDR2 is SFDVKD in the germline V gene. Here the CDR3 DNA reads TGTGCCACCAGTGACCCCGGGACAGGGGGAACAGATACGCAGTATTTT. Protein: CATSDPGTGGTDTQYF.

This clone was found once. The rearrangement uses TRBV11-2 and TRBJ1-1; TRBD1 matches 7 bases. Germline V gives CDR1 SGHAT, CDR2 FQNNGV. This CDR3 contains 14 residues. Losses at the gene ends were 4 bases for V and 10 bases for J; bases not matched to a gene: 12. The CDR3 bases are TGTGCCAGCAGCTCAAACCGCCACAGGGGTGGAGCTTTCTTT. Protein: CASSSNRHRGGAFF. The full variable domain, its missing parts supplied by reference TRBV11-2 and TRBJ1-1, is EAGVAQSPRYKIIEKRQSVAFWCNPISGHATLYWYQQILGQGPKLLIQFQNNGVVDDSQLPKDRFSAERLKGVDSTLKIQPAKLEDSAVYLCASSSNRHRGGAFFGQGTRLTVV.

This chain joins TRBV27 and TRBJ2-7; 8 bases align to TRBD2. The V and J ends lost 4 bases and 2 bases, in that order; junction bases with no gene match: 7. Per germline, CDR1 MNHEY and CDR2 SMNVEV (reference sequence). This CDR3 contains 15 residues. Here the CDR3 DNA reads TGTGCCAGCAGTTCCGGGACTAGTGGGGCCTACGAGCAGTACTTC. Translated, it gives CASSSGTSGAYEQYF.

The CDR3 spells CASSPVGGAQGNTEAFF. The CDR3 DNA sequence: TGTGCCAGCTCACCAGTGGGGGGGGCGCAGGGTAACACTGAAGCTTTCTTT. The genes are TRBV18 and TRBJ1-1; tentative D call: TRBD1 (6 bases). V gave up 2 bases and J gave up 2 bases, with 18 bases separating them. The CDR3 is made up of 17 amino acids. Looked up from germline, CDR1 is KGHSH and CDR2 is LQKENI.

This clone showed up just once. The chain employs TRBV6-5 and TRBJ2-1; no firm D call. Germline CDR1 reads MNHEY; CDR2 reads SVGAGI. Trimming removed 6 bases at V and 10 bases at J, with 13 bases between. The CDR3 is 12 residues long. CDR3 bases: TGTGCCAGCAGACCACCGGCCGGGGAGCAGTTCTTC. It specifies CASRPPAGEQFF.

The chain couples TRBV10-3 to TRBJ2-7, with 7 bases lining up with TRBD2. Germline V gives CDR1 ENHRY, CDR2 SYGVKD. V lost 2 bases, J lost 7 bases, and 8 bases stayed unmatched. The CDR3 is 14 residues long. The CDR3 DNA follows: TGTGCCATCAGTGAGACAACGGGGGGAGGGGAGCAGTACTTC. Translated, it gives CAISETTGGGEQYF.

This clone was seen a handful of times. The chain has TRBV19 and TRBJ1-3; D might be TRBD1 (6 bases). Per the germline V gene, CDR1 is LNHDA and CDR2 is SQIVND (reference sequence). CDR3 length: 16 amino acids. The ends were cut back, 6 bases at V and 1 base at J, with 16 bases in the middle. Here the CDR3 reads CASRAYREKSGNTIYF. The CDR3 DNA follows: TGTGCCAGTAGAGCCTACAGGGAAAAGTCTGGAAACACCATATATTTT.

The chain is built from TRBV29-1 and TRBJ1-2; 8 bases map to TRBD1. Germline V gene lookup returns CDR1 SQVTM and CDR2 ANQGSEA. V was clipped by 7 bases and J by 5 bases; unmatched bases: 9. This CDR3 comprises 13 residues. The CDR3 nucleotides read TGCAGCGCCTCCGGGACAGGAGGGTATGGCTACACCTTC. Translation: CSASGTGGYGYTF.

The gene calls are TRBV4-2 and TRBJ1-2; perhaps TRBD1 as D (6 bases). From germline, CDR1 is LGHNA and CDR2 YNFKEQ. The ends were cut back, 4 bases at V and 3 bases at J, with 9 bases in the middle. The CDR3 runs to 13 residues. The CDR3 loop reads CASSRSGDYGYTF. For the CDR3, the DNA is TGTGCCAGCAGCCGGTCAGGGGACTATGGCTACACCTTC.

The chain joins TRBV30 to TRBJ1-2; TRBD1 matches at 8 bases. Germline values: CDR1 GTSNPN, CDR2 SVGIG (reference sequence). Unmatched junction bases numbered 6, after V lost 1 base and J lost 8 bases. CDR3 length: 13 amino acids. As DNA, the CDR3 is TGTGCCTGGAGTGGGTCAGGGGGCGCGGGCTACACCTTC. This codes for CAWSGSGGAGYTF.

The chain couples TRBV10-3 to TRBJ2-6; 11 bases align to TRBD1. CDR3 length: 19 amino acids. The V gene's germline CDR1 is ENHRY and CDR2 SYGVKD. V lost 5 bases and J lost 0; bases outside the gene matches: 9. CDR3 sequence (DNA): TGTGCCATCAGTCGGACAGGGGGCCCAATCCTCTCTGGGGCCAACGTCCTGACTTTC. It codes for CAISRTGGPILSGANVLTF.

V and J are TRBV7-2 and TRBJ2-2; 9 bases fit TRBD1. There are 15 residues in the CDR3. Per the germline V gene, CDR1 is SGHTA and CDR2 is FQGNSA. J was trimmed by 6 bases and V by 1 base; bases with no gene match: 3. The CDR3 loop is CASSLVTGGAGELFF. The CDR3 nucleotides read TGTGCCAGCAGCTTAGTGACAGGGGGTGCCGGGGAGCTGTTTTTT.

The rearrangement links TRBV2 to TRBJ2-5, with TRBD2 matching over 7 bases. Unmatched junction bases numbered 6, after V lost 9 bases and J lost 2 bases. Germline V CDR1 and CDR2: SNHLY, FYNNEI. The length of the CDR3 is 13 residues. The CDR3 here is CASTGRWQETQYF. The CDR3 DNA reads TGTGCCAGTACCGGGAGGTGGCAAGAGACCCAGTACTTC.

V gene TRBV9 combines with J gene TRBJ2-2, with D tentatively TRBD2 (5 bases). Germline lookup yields CDR1 SGDLS and CDR2 YYNGEE. The CDR3 length is 15 residues. Trimming cost V 0 bases and J 6 bases, with 12 bases left between them. The CDR3 loop reads CASSVGSSTAGELFF. The CDR3 DNA is TGTGCCAGCAGCGTAGGATCTAGCACGGCCGGGGAGCTGTTTTTT.

The chain carries TRBV21-1 and TRBJ1-5. TRBV21-1 is a pseudogene locus. The CDR3 runs 13 residues. The DNA for the CDR3 is TGTGCCAGCAGCCCTTGCGGGGGGCAGCCCCAGCATTTT. It codes for CASSPCGGQPQHF.

The chain links TRBV14 to TRBJ1-2, with D possibly TRBD1 on 5 matching bases. The V gene lost 4 bases and the J gene lost 0 bases, with 21 bases spanning the gap. The CDR3 extends over 18 amino acids. Germline values: CDR1 SGHDN, CDR2 FVKESK. CDR3 sequence: CASSLEGPQGRSNYGYTF. Written as DNA, the CDR3 is TGTGCCAGCAGCCTAGAAGGTCCGCAGGGCCGATCTAACTATGGCTACACCTTC.

The rearrangement uses TRBV11-2 and TRBJ1-1; D gene ambiguous. The CDR3 covers 13 residues. CDR1 SGHAT and CDR2 FQNNGV come from the germline V gene. V was shortened by 3 bases and J by 2 bases, with 7 bases between the two germline ends. The CDR3 loop is CASSLVLNTEAFF. CDR3 coding DNA: TGTGCCAGCAGCTTGGTGCTAAACACTGAAGCTTTCTTT.

The V and J genes are TRBV4-2 and TRBJ2-7; 8 positions agree with TRBD1. CDR1 and CDR2 from the germline V gene are LGHNA and YNFKEQ. The CDR3 has 16 residues. The trim removed 1 base at V and 3 bases at J, leaving 8 bases unmatched. The CDR3 bases are TGTGCCAGCAGCCAAGTAATCGGGACAGGTAACTACGAGCAGTACTTC. Protein sequence: CASSQVIGTGNYEQYF.

The rearrangement uses TRBV29-1 and TRBJ2-7; TRBD2 is a possible D gene (7 bases). The CDR3 sequence is 14 residues long. Germline CDR1 is SQVTM and CDR2 is ANQGSEA. V was shortened by 5 bases and J by 2 bases, with 16 bases between the two germline ends. CDR3 nucleotide sequence: TGCAGCGTTCGAAGGGGGGGGGCCACCTACGAGCAGTACTTC. Its protein product is CSVRRGGATYEQYF.

The J gene is TRBJ1-2, the V gene TRBV29-1; no clear D. With 3 bases removed from V and 4 bases from J, the gap between germline ends came to 15 bases. Germline values: CDR1 SQVTM, CDR2 ANQGSEA. The CDR3 runs 14 residues. CDR3 DNA: TGCAGCGTTGATTCAGGTGTGAAAATCTATGGCTACACCTTC. Translating gives CSVDSGVKIYGYTF.

The chain combines TRBV12-3 or TRBV12-4 with TRBJ2-1; a possible D gene is TRBD2 (5 bases). The CDR3 covers 13 residues. V lost 3 bases and J lost 9, with 12 bases in between. CDR3 amino acids: CASSFITAGEQFF. The DNA of the CDR3 is TGTGCCAGCAGTTTTATAACCGCGGGTGAGCAGTTCTTC.

The rearrangement links TRBV19 to TRBJ2-1, with 9 bases identical to TRBD2. Trimming removed 5 bases from V and 9 bases from J; junction bases left unmatched: 8. This CDR3 spans 14 amino acids. Germline CDR1 and CDR2: LNHDA and SQIVND (reference sequence). The CDR3 DNA reads as TGTGCCAGTAGTTCATCTAGCGGGGTGGGTGAGCAGTTCTTC. This encodes CASSSSSGVGEQFF.

In its sample, this clone was seen once. J is TRBJ1-2 and V is TRBV19; 10 nucleotides match TRBD1. Trimming at V came to 3 bases and at J to 5 bases, leaving 9 bases not matched to a gene. Germline V gene sequence: CDR1 LNHDA, CDR2 SQIVND (reference sequence). This CDR3 spans 16 amino acids. The CDR3, as DNA: TGTGCCAGTAGTATGGCCCCCGGGACAGGGGATTATGGCTACACCTTC. This codes for CASSMAPGTGDYGYTF.

This chain joins TRBV2 and TRBJ2-3; D might be TRBD1 (5 bases). The CDR3 length is 15 residues. With 8 bases removed from V and 1 base from J, the gap between germline ends came to 16 bases. CDR1 is SNHLY and CDR2 is FYNNEI in the germline V gene. CDR3 in DNA: TGTGCCAGCTCCCAAAGGGGTCGAGGCACAGATACGCAGTATTTT. Its translation is CASSQRGRGTDTQYF. Variable domain in full (rest from reference TRBV2 and TRBJ2-3): EPEVTQTPSHQVTQMGQEVILRCVPISNHLYFYWYRQILGQKVEFLVSFYNNEISEKSEIFDDQFSVERPDGSNFTLKIRSTKLEDSAMYFCASSQRGRGTDTQYFGPGTRLTVL.

This chain uses TRBV7-2 with TRBJ2-7, with TRBD2 identical over 13 bases. V dropped 5 bases and J dropped 0; count of bases not matched to a gene: 7. This CDR3 contains 17 residues. Germline V CDR1 and CDR2: SGHTA, FQGNSA. The CDR3 sequence is CASSPRTSGRSSYEQYF. The CDR3 DNA reads as TGTGCCAGCAGCCCGAGGACTAGCGGGAGATCCTCCTACGAGCAGTACTTC.

The chain combines TRBV7-9 with TRBJ1-2; 10 bases align to TRBD1. The CDR3 loop spans 14 amino acids. CDR1 and CDR2 (germline): SEHNR, FQNEAQ (reference sequence). After removal of 5 bases from V and 2 bases from J, the junction contained 2 bases not matched to a gene. CDR3: CASSPGQGNYGYTF. CDR3 sequence (DNA): TGTGCCAGCAGCCCGGGACAGGGGAACTATGGCTACACCTTC.

The chain is built from TRBV15 and TRBJ1-2; D remains unclear. Germline CDR1 reads LNHNV; CDR2 reads YYDKDF (reference sequence). Trimming cost V 5 bases and J 6 bases, with 19 bases left between them. This CDR3 spans 15 amino acids. CDR3 sequence: CATSSPAGRWHGYTF. The CDR3 nucleotides are TGTGCCACCAGCTCACCGGCGGGGAGGTGGCATGGCTACACCTTC.

The chain is built from TRBV30 and TRBJ1-4; no firm D call. Germline V gives CDR1 GTSNPN, CDR2 SVGIG (reference sequence). V was clipped by 8 bases and J by 8 bases, with 12 bases between them. This CDR3 has 11 amino acids. CDR3 DNA: TGTGCCCGAGGACTGAGGGAAAAACTGTTTTTT. Its translation is CARGLREKLFF. The full variable domain, rest sourced from reference TRBV30 and TRBJ1-4, is SQTIHQWPATLVQPVGSPLSLECTVEGTSNPNLYWYRQAAGRGLQLLFYSVGIGQISSEVPQNLSASRPQDRQFILSSKKLLLSDSGFYLCARGLREKLFFGSGTQLSVL.